This T cell receptor (beta chain) derives from a study of neurological immune-mediated disorders. Study-level results: None of the CDR3 amino acid sequences of expanded clones were shared across subjects, and this suggested private repertoires in all groups.

This clonotype has at least ten counts. The antigen remains unidentified. TCRdb reprocessed the 5' RACE reads via MiXCR and lists one record per CDR3 protein. The sample contains about 60,000 distinct CDR3 sequences, about 10% of which appear only once. The CDR3 totals 14 residues. V gave up 2 bases and J gave up 1 base, with 9 bases separating them. Germline V gene lookup returns CDR1 SEHNR and CDR2 FQNEAQ (reference sequence). The time point denotes: longitudinal time-point 2. As healthy controls, volunteers from a blood bank in Maryland, USA, were used. The unsorted libraries were prepared from 2 million PBMCs (stored at -80 C).

This chain connects TRBV7-9 to TRBJ2-7; possibly TRBD2 for D (6 bases). Material for sequencing was PBMCs. The source of this sequence is a man aged 30-40 years in good health. The CDR3 DNA reads TGTGCCAGCAGCTTACTAGCGTCTTCCTACGAGCAGTACTTC. Encoded protein: CASSLLASSYEQYF. The whole variable domain, filled in from reference TRBV7-9 and TRBJ2-7, reads DTGVSQNPRHKITKRGQNVTFRCDPISEHNRLYWYRQTLGQGPEFLTYFQNEAQLEKSRLLSDRFSAERPKGSFSTLEIQRTEQGDSAMYLCASSLLASSYEQYFGPGTRLTVT.